Below, one T cell receptor beta chain is given with its context. The antigen it binds to is not known. A read error is possible here, since a much larger clone lies one base away. The data were obtained in a study of regulatory T cells in long-lasting Graves disease listed by TCRdb under 2021. General notes on the study: Patients with newly diagnosed Graves' disease had been on antithyroid drugs for under 3 months. Patients with persistent Graves' disease were compared with patients with newly diagnosed Graves' disease using TCR sequencing and RNA sequencing of peripheral blood. The study took place in China and was registered as a clinical trial. A total of about 33 samples underwent TCR sequencing, from roughly 13 patients with persistent Graves' disease and 20 or so patients with newly diagnosed Graves' disease.

The library relied on multiplex PCR. Sequencing was carried out with an Illumina HiSeq 4000. TCR beta libraries were built with iRepertoire HTBI primers and Arm-PCR amplification of CDR3 regions. Before sequencing, the PCR products underwent gel purification. The study's own analysis went as follows. A total of fewer than 65 TRBV and about 13 TRBJ segments were identified across samples and were used for gene usage analysis of CDR3 amino acid clonotypes. Filtered high-quality paired reads were merged into contigs using COPE and FqMerger. BLAST was used to align contigs to the IMGT TRBV, TRBD and TRBJ reference genes, and CDR3 was defined following IMGT. Any clonotype with a frequency above 0.1% was counted as a highly expanded clone. Shannon entropy was used to measure repertoire diversity, and the Gini coefficient was used to measure V-J evenness. Clonotypes shared by more than one individual were considered public. Clones were called with MiXCR by TCRdb after fastp trimmed the public reads at Q25, and only in-frame beta chains were retained. A single entry per CDR3 protein holds the most common genes and DNA from its merged rows. The V and J calls and clone size come from TCRdb's table, not from the authors' own analysis. The sample table shows more than 400,000 distinct CDR3 sequences, and 15% to 20% are seen once. 12% of the sample is taken by the ten largest.

Here is what the overall study found, with its caveats: Only the TCR beta chain was sequenced and analyzed. The study examined only peripheral blood because the primary lesion, thyroid tissue, could not be accessed. The small sample size was acknowledged by the authors as a limitation that may reduce accuracy. A larger number of public clonotypes was shared among persistent patients (approximately 3,000) than among newly diagnosed patients (roughly 1,000). Compared with newly diagnosed patients, persistent Graves' disease patients had lower TCR Shannon entropy and fewer highly expanded clones, which suggests clonal expansion. Persistent disease showed preferential use of TRBV28, TRBJ1-2 and TRBJ2-5, whereas newly diagnosed disease favored TRBV20-1 and TRBJ2-1.

According to the germline V gene (reference sequence), CDR1 reads SGHKS and CDR2 reads YYEKEE. CDR3 length: 15 amino acids, cysteine to phenylalanine. Solely the CDR3 DNA is kept, with 45 bases framed from the first base. What this sample's time point label stands for: newly diagnosed GD, antithyroid drugs for less than 3 months. For both TCR sequencing and RNA sequencing, RNA was extracted from PBMCs using TRIzol. The diagnosis of Graves' disease was made according to American Thyroid Association guidelines. Patients for the study were recruited at an endocrinology department in Xi'an, China. Each patient gave about 9.1 milliliters of peripheral blood, collected in an EDTA anticoagulant tube. Ficoll Paque Plus density gradient separation was used to isolate PBMCs, and no additional T cell sorting was done. RNA quality was checked with an Agilent 2100 Bioanalyzer and agarose gel, and concentration with a NanoDrop 2000.

These same data were also listed under a study on T cells in Graves' hyperthyroidism and ophthalmopathy. The second publication reports: A patient counted as having stable Graves' hyperthyroidism if no progression to ophthalmopathy occurred over 18 months of follow-up. Hyperthyroidism patients were newly diagnosed, had a disease duration of under 2 months, and were aged 18 to 65 years. Exclusion was applied to patients with uncontrolled infections, other autoimmune diseases, pregnancy or lactation. Clinical symptoms, serum thyroxine and TRAb, thyroid ultrasound, and orbital computed tomography formed the basis for the diagnoses. For the first round of RT-PCR on the TCR CDR3, the HTBI primer set was used together with the Qiagen OneStep RT-PCR kit. Most expanded thyroid clonotypes (frequency above 0.001) were also detected in blood, suggesting blood repertoires may reflect thyroid immune responses. A model built on a 13 V-J signature distinguished ophthalmopathy from stable hyperthyroidism, reaching roughly 88% sensitivity and about 81% specificity in cross-validation and 80%/75% in testing. During validation, the model predicted progression to ophthalmopathy a median of approximately 6 months ahead of onset, with around 70% sensitivity and under 85% specificity. To identify TCR V-J signatures that set the groups apart, the researchers used a discovery cohort of more than 95 patients, made up of approximately 43 with Graves' ophthalmopathy and some 60 with stable Graves' hyperthyroidism. An independent validation cohort of some 18 hyperthyroidism patients and some 15 patients who later progressed to ophthalmopathy tested prospective prediction of ophthalmopathy. The 90 to 100 discovery patients were randomly divided into training and test sets at a 7:3 ratio. In more than 5 Graves' hyperthyroidism patients, the study also compared T-cell repertoires from thyroid tissue with T-cell repertoires from blood. Following sampling, methimazole starting at 30 mg daily was given to hyperthyroidism patients, and high-dose intravenous methylprednisolone was given to ophthalmopathy patients. The libraries were constructed in a second round of multiplex PCR and then size-selected and purified. Paired-end sequencing of the libraries was performed with 100 bp reads on an Illumina HiSeq2000. Raw data were processed with SOAPnuke, discarding reads with adapters, uncalled bases, mean Phred below 15, or no exact constant-primer or identifier match. COPE v1.2.5 was used to merge high-quality paired reads, and clonotypes were defined as unique nucleotide sequences. Clonotypes were aligned to IMGT TRBV, TRBD and TRBJ reference segments using MiTCR v1.1. The analysis was restricted to V-J combinations with a frequency above 0.0001, which together covered 99.2% of the repertoires. A TCS score was defined as the ratio of F50 (clonal expansion) to E x V (chaos), with BLOSUM62-based TCRdist applied between CDR3 peptides within each V-J. Welch's t-statistics and random forest reduced several hundred V-J features to 13, which were used in a naive Bayes classifier (R e1071). Sample size was not statistically predetermined, and investigators were not blinded to group allocation. According to the paper, TCR Vbeta CDR3 sequencing was carried out on 135 peripheral blood samples, which came from 40 to 45 ophthalmopathy, 75 to 80 hyperthyroidism and about 17 progressor patients.

This chain joins TRBV5-5 to TRBJ1-4; 7 bases in the middle match TRBD1. The sequence derives from a man aged 35-49 years with Graves disease. Donor details come from another sample of the same person, matched by shared clones. Sequenced here: peripheral blood mononuclear cells (PBMCs), sampled at new diagnosis, from a patient treated with antithyroid drugs. DNA sequence: TGTGCCAGCAGCCCGTCCGGGACAGTAAATGAAAAACTGCTTTTT. Protein translation: CASSPSGTVNEKLLF.